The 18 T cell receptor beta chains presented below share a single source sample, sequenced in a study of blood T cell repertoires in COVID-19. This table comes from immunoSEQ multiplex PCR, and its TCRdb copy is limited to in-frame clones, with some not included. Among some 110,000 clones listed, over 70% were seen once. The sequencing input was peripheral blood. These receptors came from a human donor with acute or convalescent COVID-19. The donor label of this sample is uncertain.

The CDR3 DNA reads TGTGCCAGTCTAGCGGGGGATAGCACAGATACGCAGTATTTT. This gives the protein CASLAGDSTDTQYF. The chain uses TRBV2 and TRBJ2-3, with TRBD2 matching 10 bases. The CDR3 length is 14 residues. Germline V lookup: CDR1 SNHLY, CDR2 FYNNEI. V lost 9 bases to trimming and J lost 0 bases; unmatched junction nucleotides: 3.

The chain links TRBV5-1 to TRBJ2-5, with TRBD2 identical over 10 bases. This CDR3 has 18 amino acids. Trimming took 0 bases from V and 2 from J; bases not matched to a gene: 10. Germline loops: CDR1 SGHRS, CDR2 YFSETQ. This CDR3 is CASSLGPLAGARQETQYF. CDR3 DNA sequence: TGCGCCAGCAGCTTGGGGCCCCTAGCGGGGGCCCGACAAGAGACCCAGTACTTC.

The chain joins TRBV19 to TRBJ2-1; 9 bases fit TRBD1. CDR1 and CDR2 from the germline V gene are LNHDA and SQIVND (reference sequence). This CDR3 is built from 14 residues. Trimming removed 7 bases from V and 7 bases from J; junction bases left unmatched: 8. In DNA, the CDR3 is TGTGCCAGTACGAACAGGGGGCGCAGAAATGAGCAGTTCTTC. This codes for CASTNRGRRNEQFF.

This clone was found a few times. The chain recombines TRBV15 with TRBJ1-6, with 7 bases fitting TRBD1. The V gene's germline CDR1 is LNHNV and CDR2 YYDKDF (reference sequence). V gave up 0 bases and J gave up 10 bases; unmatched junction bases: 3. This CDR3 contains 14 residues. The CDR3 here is CATSRDPRGSPLHF. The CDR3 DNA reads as TGTGCCACCAGCAGAGACCCCAGGGGGTCACCCCTCCACTTT. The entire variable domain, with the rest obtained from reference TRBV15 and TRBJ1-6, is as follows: DAMVIQNPRYQVTQFGKPVTLSCSQTLNHNVMYWYQQKSSQAPKLLFHYYDKDFNNEADTPDNFQSRRPNTSFCFLDIRSPGLGDTAMYLCATSRDPRGSPLHFGNGTRLTVT.

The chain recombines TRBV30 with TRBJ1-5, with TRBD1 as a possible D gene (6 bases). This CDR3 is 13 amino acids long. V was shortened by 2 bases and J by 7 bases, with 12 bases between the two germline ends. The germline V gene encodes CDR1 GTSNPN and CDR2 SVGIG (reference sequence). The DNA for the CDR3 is TGTGCCTGGAGTAGGGGGGGCGGGCAGCCCCAGCATTTT. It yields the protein CAWSRGGGQPQHF.

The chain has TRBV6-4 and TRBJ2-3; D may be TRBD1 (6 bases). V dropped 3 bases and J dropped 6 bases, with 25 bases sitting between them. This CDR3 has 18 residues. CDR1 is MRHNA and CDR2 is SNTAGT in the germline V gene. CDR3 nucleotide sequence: TGTGCCAGCAGTGAGAGCCACTGCTGGGGACACCCCGAGGATACGCAGTATTTT. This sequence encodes CASSESHCWGHPEDTQYF.

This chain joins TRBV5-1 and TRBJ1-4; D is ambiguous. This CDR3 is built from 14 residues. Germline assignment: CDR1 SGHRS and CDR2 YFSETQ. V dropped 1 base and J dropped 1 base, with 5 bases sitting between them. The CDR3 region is CASSLYGTNEKLFF. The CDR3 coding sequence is TGCGCCAGCAGCTTGTACGGAACTAATGAAAAACTGTTTTTT.

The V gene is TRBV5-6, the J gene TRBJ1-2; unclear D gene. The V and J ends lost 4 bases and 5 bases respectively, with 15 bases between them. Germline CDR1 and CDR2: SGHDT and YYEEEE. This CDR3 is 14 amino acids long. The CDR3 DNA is TGTGCCAGCAGCCGAGGCGGGTTTGGGTATGGCTACACCTTC. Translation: CASSRGGFGYGYTF.

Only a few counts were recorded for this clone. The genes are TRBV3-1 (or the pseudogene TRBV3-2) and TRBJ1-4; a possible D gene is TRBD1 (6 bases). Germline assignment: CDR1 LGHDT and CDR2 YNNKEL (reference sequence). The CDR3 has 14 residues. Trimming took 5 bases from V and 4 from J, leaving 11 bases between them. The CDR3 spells CASSTDRLNEKLFF. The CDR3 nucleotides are TGTGCCAGCAGCACCGACAGGCTTAATGAAAAACTGTTTTTT.

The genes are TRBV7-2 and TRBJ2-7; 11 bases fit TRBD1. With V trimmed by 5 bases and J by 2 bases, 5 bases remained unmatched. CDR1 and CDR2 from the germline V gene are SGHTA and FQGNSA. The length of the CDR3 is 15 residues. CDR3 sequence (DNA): TGTGCCAGCAGCACCGGGACAGGGGGTCCCTACGAGCAGTACTTC. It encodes CASSTGTGGPYEQYF.

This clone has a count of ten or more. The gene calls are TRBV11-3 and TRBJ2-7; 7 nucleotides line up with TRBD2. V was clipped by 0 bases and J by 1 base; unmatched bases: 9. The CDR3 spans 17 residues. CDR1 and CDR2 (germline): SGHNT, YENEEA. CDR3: CASSLDRRGGASYEQYV. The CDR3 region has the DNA TGTGCCAGCAGCTTAGATCGGCGCGGGGGTGCGTCCTACGAGCAGTACGTC.

The CDR3 loop is CAWSSRLAGLVTQTQYF. As DNA, the CDR3 is TGTGCCTGGTCTAGCCGGCTAGCCGGATTAGTGACGCAGACCCAGTACTTC. The chain has TRBV30 and TRBJ2-5; D possibly corresponds to TRBD2 (5 bases). CDR1 and CDR2 from the germline V gene are GTSNPN and SVGIG (reference sequence). This CDR3 spans 17 amino acids. Trimming stripped 5 bases from V and 6 bases from J, with 28 bases between. The entire variable domain, with the rest obtained from reference TRBV30 and TRBJ2-5, is as follows: SQTIHQWPATLVQPVGSPLSLECTVEGTSNPNLYWYRQAAGRGLQLLFYSVGIGQISSEVPQNLSASRPQDRQFILSSKKLLLSDSGFYLCAWSSRLAGLVTQTQYFGPGTRLLVL.

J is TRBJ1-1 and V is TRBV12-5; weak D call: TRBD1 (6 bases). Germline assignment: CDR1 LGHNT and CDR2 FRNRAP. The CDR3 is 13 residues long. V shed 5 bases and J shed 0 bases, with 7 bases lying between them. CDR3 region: CASGGGMNTEAFF. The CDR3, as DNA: TGTGCTAGTGGTGGGGGCATGAACACTGAAGCTTTCTTT.

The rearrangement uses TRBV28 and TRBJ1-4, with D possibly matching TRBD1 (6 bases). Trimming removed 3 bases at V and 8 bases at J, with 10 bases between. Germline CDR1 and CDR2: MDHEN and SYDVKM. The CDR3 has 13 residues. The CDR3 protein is CASSFTGTEKLFF. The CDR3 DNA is TGTGCCAGCAGTTTTACAGGGACAGAAAAACTGTTTTTT.

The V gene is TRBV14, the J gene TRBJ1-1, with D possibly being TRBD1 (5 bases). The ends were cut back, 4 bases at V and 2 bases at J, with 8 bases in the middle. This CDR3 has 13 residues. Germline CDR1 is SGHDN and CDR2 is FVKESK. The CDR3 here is CASSLQGNTEAFF. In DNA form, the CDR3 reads TGTGCCAGCAGCCTCCAGGGCAACACTGAAGCTTTCTTT. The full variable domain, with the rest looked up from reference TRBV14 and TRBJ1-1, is EAGVTQFPSHSVIEKGQTVTLRCDPISGHDNLYWYRRVMGKEIKFLLHFVKESKQDESGMPNNRFLAERTGGTYSTLKVQPAELEDSGVYFCASSLQGNTEAFFGQGTRLTVV.

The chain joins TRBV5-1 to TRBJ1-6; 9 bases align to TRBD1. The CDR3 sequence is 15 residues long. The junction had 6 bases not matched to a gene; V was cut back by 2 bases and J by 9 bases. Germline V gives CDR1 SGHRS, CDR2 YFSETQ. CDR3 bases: TGCGCCAGCAGCTTCCGGGACAGGGTGAGTTCACCCCTCCACTTT. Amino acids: CASSFRDRVSSPLHF.

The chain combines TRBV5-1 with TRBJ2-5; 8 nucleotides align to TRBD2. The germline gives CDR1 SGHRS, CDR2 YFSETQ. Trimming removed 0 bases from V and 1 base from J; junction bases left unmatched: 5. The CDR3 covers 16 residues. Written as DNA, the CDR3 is TGCGCCAGCAGCTTGGGAGGAACTAGCGGCCAAGAGACCCAGTACTTC. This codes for CASSLGGTSGQETQYF.

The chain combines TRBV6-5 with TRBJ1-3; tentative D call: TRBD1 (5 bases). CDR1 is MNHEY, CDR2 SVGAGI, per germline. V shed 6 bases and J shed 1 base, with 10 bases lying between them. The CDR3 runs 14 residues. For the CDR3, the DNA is TGTGCCAGCAGCCTGACAGTTTCTGGAAACACCATATATTTT. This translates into CASSLTVSGNTIYF.